This TCR beta chain was sequenced for a study of cytomegalovirus exposure and HLA in healthy donors. Overall study: Around 180 million T cells yielded around 120 million unique TCR beta sequences in earlier analysis.

Trimming removed 5 bases at V and 1 base at J, with 9 bases between. The length of the CDR3 is 14 residues. In germline, CDR1 is MDHEN, CDR2 SYDVKM. In its sample, this clone was seen many times. This same CDR3 is encoded by further DNA sequences in the sample. Use of 60 Vbeta and 13 Jbeta primers characterized the PCR. Sequencing used immunoSEQ multiplex PCR; TCRdb keeps in-frame clones, though not all of them. Of roughly 200,000 clones in the sample, 79% were seen once. Sequenced sample: PBMCs. The chain uses TRBV28 and TRBJ1-3; D perhaps matches TRBD1 (6 bases). This TCR was sampled from a man over 45 in good health and CMV-seronegative. The CDR3 spells CASSLGGSGNTIYF. As DNA, the CDR3 is TGTGCCAGCAGTCTAGGGGGATCTGGAAACACCATATATTTT.